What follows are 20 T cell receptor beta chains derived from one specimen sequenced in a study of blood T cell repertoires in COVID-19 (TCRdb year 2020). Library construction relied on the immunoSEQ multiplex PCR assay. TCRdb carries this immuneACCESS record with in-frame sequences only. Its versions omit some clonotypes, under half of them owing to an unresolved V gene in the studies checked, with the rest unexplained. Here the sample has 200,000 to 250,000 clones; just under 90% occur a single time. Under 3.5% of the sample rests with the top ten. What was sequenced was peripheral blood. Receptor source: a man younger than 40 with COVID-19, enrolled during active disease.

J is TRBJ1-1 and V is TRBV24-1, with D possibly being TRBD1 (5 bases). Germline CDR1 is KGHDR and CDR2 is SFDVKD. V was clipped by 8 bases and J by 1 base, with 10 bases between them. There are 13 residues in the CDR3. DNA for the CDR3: TGTGCCACCATGCAGGGCCCGAACACTGAAGCTTTCTTT. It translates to CATMQGPNTEAFF.

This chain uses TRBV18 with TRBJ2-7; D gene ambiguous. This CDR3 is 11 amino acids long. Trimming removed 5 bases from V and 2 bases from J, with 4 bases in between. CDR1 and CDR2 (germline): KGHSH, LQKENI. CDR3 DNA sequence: TGTGCCAGCTCAGACACCTACGAGCAGTACTTC. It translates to CASSDTYEQYF.

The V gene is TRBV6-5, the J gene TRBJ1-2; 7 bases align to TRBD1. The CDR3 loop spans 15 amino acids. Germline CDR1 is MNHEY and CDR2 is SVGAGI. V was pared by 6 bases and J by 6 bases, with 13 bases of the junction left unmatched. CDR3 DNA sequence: TGTGCCAGCAGCGTAACAGGGGCTTGGAAAAATGGCTACACCTTC. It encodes CASSVTGAWKNGYTF.

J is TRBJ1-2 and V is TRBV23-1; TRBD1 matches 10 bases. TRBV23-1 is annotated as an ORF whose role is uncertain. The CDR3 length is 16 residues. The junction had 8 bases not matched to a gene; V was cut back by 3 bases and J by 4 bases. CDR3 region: CASSHPRDRGGYGYTF. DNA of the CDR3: TGCGCCAGCAGTCACCCCCGGGACAGGGGAGGCTATGGCTACACCTTC.

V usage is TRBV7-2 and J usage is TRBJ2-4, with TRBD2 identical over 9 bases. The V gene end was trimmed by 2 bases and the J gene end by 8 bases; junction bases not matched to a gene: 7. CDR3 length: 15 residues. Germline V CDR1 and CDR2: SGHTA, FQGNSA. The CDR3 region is CASSLISGSGHIQYF. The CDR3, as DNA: TGTGCCAGCAGCTTAATTAGCGGGAGCGGTCACATTCAGTACTTC.

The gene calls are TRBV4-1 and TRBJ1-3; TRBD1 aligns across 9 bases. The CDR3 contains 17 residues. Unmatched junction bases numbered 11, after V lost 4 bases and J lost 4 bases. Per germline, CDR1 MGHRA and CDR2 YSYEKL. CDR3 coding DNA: TGCGCCAGCAGCCGACCCGGGACAGGGCTTTGGGGAAACACCATATATTTT. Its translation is CASSRPGTGLWGNTIYF.

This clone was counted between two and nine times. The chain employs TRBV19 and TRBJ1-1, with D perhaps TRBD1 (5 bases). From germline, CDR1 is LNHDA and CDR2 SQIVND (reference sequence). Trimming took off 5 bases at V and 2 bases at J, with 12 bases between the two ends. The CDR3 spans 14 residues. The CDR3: CASSAGQGNTEAFF. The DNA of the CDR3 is TGTGCCAGTAGTGCCGGACAAGGCAACACTGAAGCTTTCTTT. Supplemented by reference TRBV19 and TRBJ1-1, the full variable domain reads DGGITQSPKYLFRKEGQNVTLSCEQNLNHDAMYWYRQDPGQGLRLIYYSQIVNDFQKGDIAEGYSVSREKKESFPLTVTSAQKNPTAFYLCASSAGQGNTEAFFGQGTRLTVV.

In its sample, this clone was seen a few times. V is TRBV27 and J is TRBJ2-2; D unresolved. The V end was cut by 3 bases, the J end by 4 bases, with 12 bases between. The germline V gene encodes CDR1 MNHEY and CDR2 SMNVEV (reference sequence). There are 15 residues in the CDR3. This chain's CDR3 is CASSFRALSTGELFF. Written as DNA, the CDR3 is TGTGCCAGCAGTTTTAGAGCCCTTTCCACCGGGGAGCTGTTTTTT.

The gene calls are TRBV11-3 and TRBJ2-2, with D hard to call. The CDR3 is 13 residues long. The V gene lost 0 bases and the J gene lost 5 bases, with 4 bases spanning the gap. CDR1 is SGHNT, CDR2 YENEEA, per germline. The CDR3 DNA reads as TGTGCCAGCAGCTTAGAACTAACCGGGGAGCTGTTTTTT. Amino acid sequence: CASSLELTGELFF.

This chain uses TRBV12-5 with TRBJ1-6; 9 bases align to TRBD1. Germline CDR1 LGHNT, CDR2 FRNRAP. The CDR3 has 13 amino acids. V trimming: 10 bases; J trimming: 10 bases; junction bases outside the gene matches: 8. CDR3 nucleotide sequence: TGTGCTACCCGGGACAGGGCGGGATCACCCCTCCACTTT. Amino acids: CATRDRAGSPLHF.

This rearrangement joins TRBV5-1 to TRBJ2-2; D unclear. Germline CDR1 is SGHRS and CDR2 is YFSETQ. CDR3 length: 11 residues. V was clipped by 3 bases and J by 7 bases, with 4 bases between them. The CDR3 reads CASSYNGELFF. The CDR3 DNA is TGCGCCAGCAGCTATAACGGGGAGCTGTTTTTT.

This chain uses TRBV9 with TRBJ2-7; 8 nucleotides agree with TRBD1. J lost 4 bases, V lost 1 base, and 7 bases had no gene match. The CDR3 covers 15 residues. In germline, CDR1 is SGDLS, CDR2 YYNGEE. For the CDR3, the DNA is TGTGCCAGCAGCGTAACCGGACAGGGTTTTTACGAGCAGTACTTC. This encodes CASSVTGQGFYEQYF. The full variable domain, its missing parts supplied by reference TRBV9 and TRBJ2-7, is DSGVTQTPKHLITATGQRVTLRCSPRSGDLSVYWYQQSLDQGLQFLIQYYNGEERAKGNILERFSAQQFPDLHSELNLSSLELGDSALYFCASSVTGQGFYEQYFGPGTRLTVT.

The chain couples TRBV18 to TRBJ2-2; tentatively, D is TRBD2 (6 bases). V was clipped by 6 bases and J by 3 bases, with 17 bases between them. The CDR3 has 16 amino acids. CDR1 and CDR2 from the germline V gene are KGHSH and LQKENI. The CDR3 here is CASSTGGPIHTGELFF. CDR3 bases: TGTGCCAGCTCGACCGGGGGTCCTATCCACACCGGGGAGCTGTTTTTT.

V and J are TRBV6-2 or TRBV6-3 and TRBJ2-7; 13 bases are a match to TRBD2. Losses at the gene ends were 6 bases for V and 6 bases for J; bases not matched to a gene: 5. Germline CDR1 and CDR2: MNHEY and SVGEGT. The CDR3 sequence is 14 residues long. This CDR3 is CASSQGLAGVEQYF. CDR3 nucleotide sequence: TGTGCCAGCAGCCAAGGACTAGCGGGAGTCGAGCAGTACTTC.

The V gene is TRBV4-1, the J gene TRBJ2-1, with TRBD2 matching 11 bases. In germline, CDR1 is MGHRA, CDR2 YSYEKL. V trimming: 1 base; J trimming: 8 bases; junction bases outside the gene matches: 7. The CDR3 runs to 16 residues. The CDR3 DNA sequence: TGCGCCAGCAGCCAAGGGGTAGCGGGAGGGCGTGATGAGCAGTTCTTC. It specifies CASSQGVAGGRDEQFF.

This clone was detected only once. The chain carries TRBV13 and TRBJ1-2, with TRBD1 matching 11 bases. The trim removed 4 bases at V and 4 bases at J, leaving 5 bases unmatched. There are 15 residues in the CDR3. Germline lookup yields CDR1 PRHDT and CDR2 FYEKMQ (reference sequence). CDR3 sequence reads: CASSSRTGGGYGYTF. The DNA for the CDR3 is TGTGCCAGCAGCTCCCGGACAGGGGGCGGCTATGGCTACACCTTC.

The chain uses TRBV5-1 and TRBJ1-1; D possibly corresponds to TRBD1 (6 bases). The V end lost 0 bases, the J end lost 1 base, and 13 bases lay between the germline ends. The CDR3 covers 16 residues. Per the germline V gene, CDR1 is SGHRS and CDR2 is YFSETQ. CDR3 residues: CASSLAVGQKNTEAFF. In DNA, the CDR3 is TGCGCCAGCAGCTTGGCCGTCGGACAGAAGAACACTGAAGCTTTCTTT. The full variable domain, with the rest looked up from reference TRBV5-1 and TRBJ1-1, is KAGVTQTPRYLIKTRGQQVTLSCSPISGHRSVSWYQQTPGQGLQFLFEYFSETQRNKGNFPGRFSGRQFSNSRSEMNVSTLELGDSALYLCASSLAVGQKNTEAFFGQGTRLTVV.

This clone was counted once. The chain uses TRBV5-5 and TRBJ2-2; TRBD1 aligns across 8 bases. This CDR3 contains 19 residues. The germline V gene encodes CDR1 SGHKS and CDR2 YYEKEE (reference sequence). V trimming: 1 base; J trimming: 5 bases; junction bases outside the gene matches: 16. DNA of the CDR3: TGTGCCAGCAGCTTGATTTGGGCGGACAGGGAATTTGGGACCGGGGAGCTGTTTTTT. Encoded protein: CASSLIWADREFGTGELFF.

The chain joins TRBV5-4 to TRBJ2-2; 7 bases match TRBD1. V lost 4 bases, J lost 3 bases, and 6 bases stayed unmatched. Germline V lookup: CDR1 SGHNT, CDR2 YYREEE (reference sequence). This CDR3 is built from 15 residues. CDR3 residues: CASSLGQSYTGELFF. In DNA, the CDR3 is TGTGCCAGCAGCCTGGGACAGTCTTACACCGGGGAGCTGTTTTTT.

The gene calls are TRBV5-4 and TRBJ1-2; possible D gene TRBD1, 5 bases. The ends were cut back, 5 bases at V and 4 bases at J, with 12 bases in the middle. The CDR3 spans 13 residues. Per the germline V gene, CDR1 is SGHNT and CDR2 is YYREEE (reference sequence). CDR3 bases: TGTGCCAGCAGTTCCGACAGCTCCTATGGCTACACCTTC. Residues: CASSSDSSYGYTF.